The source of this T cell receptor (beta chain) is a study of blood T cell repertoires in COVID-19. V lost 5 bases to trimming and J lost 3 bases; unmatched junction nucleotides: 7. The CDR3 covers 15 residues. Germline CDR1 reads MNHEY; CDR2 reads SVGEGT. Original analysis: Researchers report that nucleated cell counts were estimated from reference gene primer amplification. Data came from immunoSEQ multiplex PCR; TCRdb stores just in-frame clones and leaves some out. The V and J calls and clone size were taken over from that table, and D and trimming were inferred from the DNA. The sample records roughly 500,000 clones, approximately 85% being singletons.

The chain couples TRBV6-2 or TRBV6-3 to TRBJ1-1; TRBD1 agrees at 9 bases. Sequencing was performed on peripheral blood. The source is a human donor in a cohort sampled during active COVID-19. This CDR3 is CASSTTGGVYTEAFF. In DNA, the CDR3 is TGTGCCAGCAGTACGACAGGGGGAGTTTACACTGAAGCTTTCTTT.